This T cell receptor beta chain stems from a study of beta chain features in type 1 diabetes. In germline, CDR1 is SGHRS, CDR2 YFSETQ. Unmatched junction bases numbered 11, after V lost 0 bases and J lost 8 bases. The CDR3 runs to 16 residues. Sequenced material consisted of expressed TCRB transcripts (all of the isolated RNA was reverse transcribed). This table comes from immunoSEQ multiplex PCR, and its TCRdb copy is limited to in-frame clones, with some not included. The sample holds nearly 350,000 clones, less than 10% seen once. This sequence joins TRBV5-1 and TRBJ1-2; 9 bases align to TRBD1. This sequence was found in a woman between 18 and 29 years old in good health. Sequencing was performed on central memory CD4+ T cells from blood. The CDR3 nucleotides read TGCGCCAGCAGCTTGGCCCCTACCGGGGGACAGGGCGGCTACACCTTC. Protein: CASSLAPTGGQGGYTF. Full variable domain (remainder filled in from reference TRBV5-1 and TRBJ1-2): KAGVTQTPRYLIKTRGQQVTLSCSPISGHRSVSWYQQTPGQGLQFLFEYFSETQRNKGNFPGRFSGRQFSNSRSEMNVSTLELGDSALYLCASSLAPTGGQGGYTFGSGTRLTVV.